This T cell receptor (beta chain) is from a study of blood T cell repertoires in COVID-19. As for the study in general: The United States, Italy and Spain supplied acute and convalescent COVID-19 samples.

Germline CDR1 reads LGHDT; CDR2 reads YNNKEL (reference sequence). The CDR3 has 14 residues. Trimming took 0 bases from V and 11 from J; bases not matched to a gene: 7. Seattle participants joined during active infection and were tracked over time. Methods used by the authors: Quantification of nucleated cells was approximated via reference gene primer amplification. TCRdb keeps only in-frame clones here, not all; method: immunoSEQ multiplex PCR. That table furnishes V, J and clone size, whereas the DNA furnished D and trimming. The data contain 200,000 to 300,000 clones, about 91% of them singletons. This clone was found a few times.

The clonotype comes from a young woman with COVID-19, enrolled during active disease. The rearrangement joins TRBV3-1 (or the pseudogene TRBV3-2) to TRBJ2-7, with 10 bases fitting TRBD1. Material for sequencing was peripheral blood. CDR3 in amino acids: CASSQDGQGGLEYF. Here the CDR3 DNA reads TGTGCCAGCAGCCAAGATGGACAGGGGGGTCTGGAGTACTTC.